Presented here are 18 T cell receptor beta chains from one specimen sequenced in a study of shared clonotypes between healthy human individuals. Profiling relied on immunoSEQ multiplex PCR, and the TCRdb table lists in-frame clones only, not all of them. The repertoire holds hundreds of thousands of clones, with over 95% as singletons. The naive CD8 population came from CD45RO-negative cells selected for CCR7, without terminally differentiated effector memory CD45RA+ cells. Sequencing was done on a sample of naive CD8+ T cells sorted from blood. These receptors were collected from a woman in her thirties in good health.

The chain links TRBV18 to TRBJ1-1; no definite D call. The CDR3 has 15 amino acids. Trimming took off 2 bases at V and 2 bases at J, with 12 bases between the two ends. Looked up from germline, CDR1 is KGHSH and CDR2 is LQKENI. Here the CDR3 reads CASSPGRGANTEAFF. As DNA, the CDR3 is TGTGCCAGCTCACCAGGACGGGGTGCCAACACTGAAGCTTTCTTT. The full variable domain, its missing parts supplied by reference TRBV18 and TRBJ1-1, is NAGVMQNPRHLVRRRGQEARLRCSPMKGHSHVYWYRQLPEEGLKFMVYLQKENIIDESGMPKERFSAEFPKEGPSILRIQQVVRGDSAAYFCASSPGRGANTEAFFGQGTRLTVV.

This chain joins TRBV6-1 and TRBJ2-5; the D gene is possibly TRBD1 (5 bases). The DNA end lines up better with TRBJ2-7; the J call may be wrong. The CDR3 covers 14 residues. Germline assignment: CDR1 MNHNS and CDR2 SASEGT. The CDR3 protein is CASSEFGRAYEQYF. CDR3 DNA: TGTGCCAGCAGTGAATTTGGCAGGGCCTACGAGCAGTACTTC.

A single count supports this clone. J is TRBJ2-3 and V is TRBV27, with D possibly TRBD2 on 6 matching bases. The CDR3 is 11 amino acids. From germline, CDR1 is MNHEY and CDR2 SMNVEV (reference sequence). The V end was cut by 7 bases, the J end by 5 bases, with 7 bases between. The CDR3 sequence: CASNGGDTQYF. In nucleotides, the CDR3 is TGTGCCAGCAACGGGGGAGATACGCAGTATTTT.

This clone was counted a few times. V gene TRBV2 combines with J gene TRBJ1-2, with 7 bases matching TRBD1. Trimming cost V 4 bases and J 5 bases; bases outside gene matches: 16. This CDR3 is 17 amino acids long. The germline CDR1 and CDR2 sequences are SNHLY and FYNNEI. The DNA of the CDR3 is TGTGCCAGCAGTGGGGACAGCTCAACCCGCCCAAGATATGGCTACACCTTC. Translating gives CASSGDSSTRPRYGYTF.

The chain joins TRBV25-1 to TRBJ2-1; D remains ambiguous. Trimming shortened V by 3 bases and J by 3 bases, and 15 bases separated the two germline ends. Per germline, CDR1 MGHDK and CDR2 SYGVNS. CDR3 size: 16 residues. The CDR3, as DNA: TGTGCCAGCAGTGACCCTCGGAACCTGTTCTACAATGAGCAGTTCTTC. It is translated as CASSDPRNLFYNEQFF.

The chain has TRBV27 and TRBJ2-7, with D possibly being TRBD1 (6 bases). The CDR3 contains 15 residues. Germline loops: CDR1 MNHEY, CDR2 SMNVEV (reference sequence). The V gene lost 5 bases and the J gene lost 6 bases, with 20 bases spanning the gap. The CDR3 DNA sequence: TGTGCCAGCAGTAAACACAGGGTTTGGTCGAGCGAGCAGTACTTC. It codes for CASSKHRVWSSEQYF.

The chain employs TRBV9 and TRBJ2-7; 11 bases are a match to TRBD2. V shed 0 bases, J shed 6 bases, and the junction held 5 bases outside the gene matches. CDR3 length: 15 amino acids. Germline V gene data show CDR1 as SGDLS and CDR2 as YYNGEE. The CDR3 nucleotides read TGTGCCAGCAGCGTAGCACTAGCGGGAGTTGGCGAGCAGTACTTC. This codes for CASSVALAGVGEQYF.

The chain couples TRBV28 to TRBJ1-1, with D tentatively TRBD1 (6 bases). CDR3 length: 15 residues. Germline assignment: CDR1 MDHEN and CDR2 SYDVKM. Trimming cost V 5 bases and J 4 bases, with 17 bases left between them. The DNA for the CDR3 is TGTGCCAGCAGTCCCACCCCAGGGGTAGGCACTGAAGCTTTCTTT. Amino acid sequence: CASSPTPGVGTEAFF.

DNA for the CDR3: TGCGCCAGCAGTGAGTCGACTAGAGGCGAGCAGTACTTC. This codes for CASSESTRGEQYF. The rearrangement links TRBV10-1 to TRBJ2-7, with a weak D call TRBD2 (6 bases). This CDR3 is 13 amino acids long. Trimming removed 0 bases from V and 6 bases from J, with 9 bases in between. CDR1 is WNHNN, CDR2 SYGVQD, per germline (reference sequence).

V usage is TRBV19 and J usage is TRBJ2-7, with D possibly called TRBD1 or TRBD2 (6 bases each). This CDR3 is 13 amino acids long. Germline assignment: CDR1 LNHDA and CDR2 SQIVND (reference sequence). Trimming left V 5 bases short and J 2 bases short, with 10 bases between. The chain's CDR3 is CASSWGATYEQYF. CDR3 nucleotides: TGTGCCAGTAGTTGGGGGGCTACCTACGAGCAGTACTTC.

The chain is built from TRBV27 and TRBJ2-1; 7 bases line up with TRBD2. The V gene end was trimmed by 2 bases and the J gene end by 6 bases; junction bases not matched to a gene: 4. CDR3 size: 14 residues. The germline gives CDR1 MNHEY, CDR2 SMNVEV (reference sequence). For the CDR3, the DNA is TGTGCCAGCAGTTTAGCGGGAGAATTCAATGAGCAGTTCTTC. Its protein is CASSLAGEFNEQFF.

This chain joins TRBV5-8 and TRBJ2-7, with 10 nucleotides matching TRBD1. CDR1 is SGHTS, CDR2 YDEGEE, per germline. Germline trimming cut 4 bases from V and 2 bases from J; bases unmatched to any gene: 6. The CDR3 is made up of 15 amino acids. The CDR3 DNA follows: TGTGCCAGCAGCCTAATGGGACAGGGGCCCTACGAGCAGTACTTC. Its translation: CASSLMGQGPYEQYF.

Only one count was recorded for this clone. V usage is TRBV13 and J usage is TRBJ1-3; D not resolved. The CDR3 is 15 amino acids. V was trimmed by 3 bases and J by 0 bases, leaving 9 bases between them. The V gene's germline CDR1 is PRHDT and CDR2 FYEKMQ (reference sequence). The CDR3 nucleotides read TGTGCCAGCAGCTTTGAACCTCACTCTGGAAACACCATATATTTT. Residues: CASSFEPHSGNTIYF. Drawing the rest from reference TRBV13 and TRBJ1-3, the complete variable domain is AAGVIQSPRHLIKEKRETATLKCYPIPRHDTVYWYQQGPGQDPQFLISFYEKMQSDKGSIPDRFSAQQFSDYHSELNMSSLELGDSALYFCASSFEPHSGNTIYFGEGSWLTVV.

This CDR3 reads CASRADGDEQYF. As DNA, the CDR3 is TGCGCCAGCCGGGCTGACGGAGACGAGCAGTACTTC. The chain carries TRBV5-1 and TRBJ2-5; D is unclear. The J call is uncertain, as TRBJ2-7 better fits the DNA end. The CDR3 has 12 residues. The germline CDR1 and CDR2 sequences are SGHRS and YFSETQ.

The chain combines TRBV28 with TRBJ2-7; weak D call: TRBD1 (6 bases). V gave up 3 bases and J gave up 6 bases, with 18 bases separating them. Germline CDR1 MDHEN, CDR2 SYDVKM. The CDR3 has 15 amino acids. CDR3 coding DNA: TGTGCCAGCAGTTTCCAAGGGCGTACAGGGTCCGAGCAGTACTTC. Translating gives CASSFQGRTGSEQYF. Variable domain in full (rest from reference TRBV28 and TRBJ2-7): DVKVTQSSRYLVKRTGEKVFLECVQDMDHENMFWYRQDPGLGLRLIYFSYDVKMKEKGDIPEGYSVSREKKERFSLILESASTNQTSMYLCASSFQGRTGSEQYFGPGTRLTVT.

The chain recombines TRBV7-7 with TRBJ2-1, with 10 nucleotides matching TRBD2. Losses at the gene ends were 5 bases for V and 4 bases for J; bases not matched to a gene: 8. This CDR3 region has 16 residues. Germline loops: CDR1 SSHAT, CDR2 FNYEAQ (reference sequence). CDR3 sequence: CASSPLTSGSYNEQFF. The CDR3 DNA reads TGTGCCAGCAGCCCACTGACTAGCGGGTCATACAATGAGCAGTTCTTC. The entire variable domain, with the rest obtained from reference TRBV7-7 and TRBJ2-1, is as follows: GAGVSQSPRYKVTKRGQDVTLRCDPISSHATLYWYQQALGQGPEFLTYFNYEAQPDKSGLPSDRFSAERPEGSISTLTIQRTEQRDSAMYRCASSPLTSGSYNEQFFGPGTRLTVL.

The genes are TRBV7-2 and TRBJ1-1; tentatively, D is TRBD1 (6 bases). CDR1 and CDR2 (germline): SGHTA, FQGNSA. This CDR3 is built from 13 residues. Trimming took 0 bases from V and 7 from J, leaving 9 bases between them. As DNA, the CDR3 is TGTGCCAGCAGCTTAGCAGACAGGTTTGAAGCTTTCTTT. The encoded protein is CASSLADRFEAFF.

The chain joins TRBV21-1 to TRBJ1-1; the D segment call TRBD1 is taken from the table without a DNA check. TRBV21-1 is marked as a pseudogene. The CDR3 totals 14 residues. The CDR3 here is CASSKEGQGDEAFF. The DNA for the CDR3 is TGTGCCAGCAGCAAAGAAGGTCAGGGTGATGAAGCTTTCTTT.